The clone carrying this T cell receptor beta chain has just a few counts. V was pared by 8 bases and J by 2 bases, with 18 bases between. CDR1 GTSNPN and CDR2 SVGIG come from the germline V gene (reference sequence). This CDR3 is 14 amino acids long. Sorting was performed after the reaction on proliferating CFSE-low CD3+CD4+ and CD3+CD8+ responders. Assay used: immunoSEQ multiplex PCR; TCRdb lists only in-frame clones, some missing. The data contain nearly 25,000 clones, almost 40% of them seen just once; the ten biggest clones take up 0.66%. These data are taken from a study of graft-versus-host responses after intestinal transplantation. Study in general: Tacrolimus and steroids were given for around 3 years to all recipients after anti-thymocyte globulin induction.

The chain employs TRBV30 and TRBJ1-1; D is perhaps TRBD1 (5 bases). The receptor's source is a human patient who received an intestinal transplant. Here the sequenced sample was alloreactive CD4+ T cells from a mixed lymphocyte reaction culture, taken before intestinal transplant. The subset here: CFSE-low proliferating T cells sorted from approximately 6-day pre-transplant mixed lymphocyte reaction (GvH or HvG direction). The CDR3, as DNA: TGTGCCGGGGATCGGACACCAGGAAACACTGAAGCTTTCTTT. Its protein product is CAGDRTPGNTEAFF.